This record covers a single T cell receptor beta chain. This clonotype was counted only a few times. Its antigen remains undetermined. Base-call qualities are not available, and no considerably larger clone is one nucleotide away. The data were taken from a study of T cells in Graves' hyperthyroidism and ophthalmopathy (dated 2019 in TCRdb). At the level of the whole study: Peripheral blood was sampled at the time of initial diagnosis, prior to any treatment. TCR V-J signatures able to tell the groups apart were searched for in a discovery cohort of 90 to 100 patients, of whom 40 to 45 had Graves' ophthalmopathy and roughly 58 had stable Graves' hyperthyroidism. For training and testing, the 100 or so patients in the discovery cohort were randomly divided in a 7:3 ratio. Once sampling was done, hyperthyroidism patients were given methimazole at a starting dose of 30 mg daily, whereas ophthalmopathy patients were given high-dose intravenous methylprednisolone. In addition, the study compared T-cell repertoires in thyroid tissue and in blood from six Graves' hyperthyroidism patients. The paper reports TCR Vbeta CDR3 sequencing of roughly 140 peripheral blood samples: around 45 ophthalmopathy, some 80 hyperthyroidism and 17 progressor patients. Prospective prediction of ophthalmopathy was tested in an independent validation cohort of 18 to 20 hyperthyroidism patients and around 16 patients who later progressed to ophthalmopathy. Here is what the overall study found, with its caveats: In validation, the model predicted progression to ophthalmopathy a median of about 6.5 months before onset, with roughly 71% sensitivity and 72.22% specificity. Most expanded thyroid clonotypes (frequency above 0.001) were also detected in blood, a finding suggesting that blood repertoires may reflect thyroid immune responses. No statistical method was used to fix the sample size in advance, and group allocation was not hidden from the investigators. A model built on a 13 V-J signature distinguished ophthalmopathy from stable hyperthyroidism, reaching 87.88% sensitivity and about 81% specificity in cross-validation and 80%/75% in testing.

The TCR beta CDR3 regions were amplified from RNA transcripts. The TCR CDR3 was subjected to a first round of RT-PCR using the HTBI primer set and the Qiagen OneStep RT-PCR kit. A second multiplex PCR round built the libraries, followed by size selection and purification. Sequencing of the libraries was done on an Illumina HiSeq2000 using paired-end 100 bp reads. In the authors' own workflow: SOAPnuke was used to process the raw data, throwing out any read that contained adapters or uncalled bases, had a mean Phred below 15, or lacked an exact constant-primer or identifier match. COPE v1.2.5 was used to merge high-quality paired reads, and clonotypes were defined as unique nucleotide sequences. MiTCR v1.1 was used to align clonotypes to the IMGT TRBV, TRBD and TRBJ reference segments. The analysis included only V-J combinations with a frequency above 0.0001, which together covered 98% to 99.2% of the repertoires. A TCS score was defined as the ratio of F50 (clonal expansion) to E x V (chaos), with BLOSUM62-based TCRdist applied between CDR3 peptides within each V-J. Welch's t-statistics and random forest reduced 450 to 600 V-J features to roughly 13, which were used in a naive Bayes classifier (R e1071). TCRdb redid the processing of the public reads, applying fastp at Q25 and MiXCR, and retained in-frame beta chains. Under each unique CDR3 protein, matching rows form one entry showing the most common genes and DNA. TCRdb's processing, not the study's, gives the V and J calls here. Recorded for this sample are around 600,000 distinct CDR3 sequences; around 13% of them occurred a single time. Of the sample, around 12% falls within the top ten clones.

Ophthalmopathy patients had moderately to severely active disease, with a Clinical Activity Score of 3 or more, a NOSPECS grade of 4 or more, and a disease duration of less than 3 months. Patients with uncontrolled infections, other autoimmune diseases, pregnancy or lactation were excluded. Clinical symptoms, serum thyroxine and TRAb, thyroid ultrasound, and orbital computed tomography formed the basis for the diagnoses. PBMCs were isolated from about 10 ml of fresh peripheral blood by Ficoll-Paque density gradient centrifugation. Total RNA was extracted with Trizol reagent, and quality was checked on an Agilent 2100 Bioanalyzer. Based on the germline V gene, the CDR1 and CDR2 sequences are MDHEN and SYDVKM. The junction shows trimming of 7 bases on V and 0 bases on J, and the gene matches do not reach 6 bases of it. The CDR3 sequence holds 15 residues, the cysteine and phenylalanine included. Only the CDR3 region is kept as DNA, spanning 45 bases read in frame from base 1.

The clonotype was recovered from a woman aged 50 to 60 with Graves' ophthalmopathy. This sequence uses TRBV28 and TRBJ2-1, with 7 middle bases fitting TRBD2. Sequencing input: blood. The CDR3 loop reads CASKGGRASYNEQFF. Here is the DNA: TGTGCCAGCAAGGGTGGGAGGGCCTCCTACAATGAGCAGTTCTTC.